This T cell receptor beta chain appears in the sequencing data of a study of cytomegalovirus exposure and HLA in healthy donors. About the research overall: Early released data comprised about 90 million unique TCRs from HLA-typed donors. Overall study findings and caveats: In a later analysis, donors in an Asian-associated ancestry cluster reportedly had fewer N-insertions in productive TCRs than the cohort mean. Data from an earlier analysis indicated that most TCR beta V segments were productive either about 87% or about 30% of the time. Immune exposure was documented only through CMV serostatus.

A word on this clone: Its antigen remains unknown.

Per germline, CDR1 SGHTA and CDR2 FQGNSA. V trimming: 5 bases; J trimming: 0 bases; junction bases outside the gene matches: 11. The CDR3 length is 19 residues. Both 60 Vbeta primers and 13 Jbeta primers went into the PCR. Clones were read by immunoSEQ multiplex PCR, and TCRdb kept only the in-frame ones, dropping some. The data contain 120,000 to 150,000 clones, about 64% of them singletons. The rearrangement joins TRBV7-2 to TRBJ2-4, with 12 bases lining up with TRBD2. The source of this sequence is a man aged 55 to 69 in good health and CMV-seronegative. Sample: PBMCs. Here the CDR3 reads CASSPLLAGGRSAKNIQYF. CDR3 coding DNA: TGTGCCAGCAGCCCCTTACTAGCGGGAGGACGCTCAGCCAAAAACATTCAGTACTTC.